Below, one T cell receptor (beta chain) is given with its context. The antigen is not known. This sample stems from a study of identical twins. Study-level findings and limits: With beta out-of-frame sequences, excess sharing by twins was weaker. Models underpredicted monozygotic twin sharing of out-of-frame TCR alpha. Out-of-frame alpha sequences common to twins exhibited an excess of low generation probability.

TCRdb processed the 5' RACE reads anew with MiXCR; each CDR3 protein has one entry. In the table there are approximately 1.8 million distinct CDR3 sequences, around a third of which are singletons. Everyone who donated was a healthy Caucasian. V lost 4 bases and J 8 bases, leaving 15 bases between the germline ends. Germline V lookup: CDR1 MGHRA, CDR2 YSYEKL. The CDR3 spans 13 residues. The chain uses TRBV4-1 and TRBJ2-7; D possibly corresponds to TRBD1 (6 bases). Sequencing was carried out using cord blood. This clonotype originated in a newborn girl in good health. The CDR3 DNA follows: TGCGCCAGCAGCCGGGTACCAGGGGAACAGCAGTACTTC. Its translation: CASSRVPGEQQYF.